In this sample, the clone carrying this TCR beta chain turned up a few times. Its cognate antigen is unknown. The record originates from a study of response to subunit inactivated influenza vaccine. The study, taken as a whole, reports: Researchers suggested that each seasonal influenza vaccination recruits few new T cells.

TCRdb itself ran the RT-PCR reads through MiXCR, one entry per CDR3 protein. The sample shows around 520,000 distinct CDR3 sequences, over 9.5% of them seen only once. Per the germline V gene, CDR1 is LNHDA and CDR2 is SQIVND (reference sequence). V dropped 4 bases and J dropped 0 bases, with 13 bases sitting between them. This CDR3 has 16 residues. The sequence derives from a man aged 50 to 60 who received an inactivated influenza vaccine. This sequence joins TRBV19 and TRBJ1-3; D gene ambiguous. The specimen comprised PBMCs from blood, sampled on the day of vaccination. For the CDR3, the DNA is TGTGCCAGTAGTAATATCGACAATTTCTCTGGAAACACCATATATTTT. Translated: CASSNIDNFSGNTIYF.